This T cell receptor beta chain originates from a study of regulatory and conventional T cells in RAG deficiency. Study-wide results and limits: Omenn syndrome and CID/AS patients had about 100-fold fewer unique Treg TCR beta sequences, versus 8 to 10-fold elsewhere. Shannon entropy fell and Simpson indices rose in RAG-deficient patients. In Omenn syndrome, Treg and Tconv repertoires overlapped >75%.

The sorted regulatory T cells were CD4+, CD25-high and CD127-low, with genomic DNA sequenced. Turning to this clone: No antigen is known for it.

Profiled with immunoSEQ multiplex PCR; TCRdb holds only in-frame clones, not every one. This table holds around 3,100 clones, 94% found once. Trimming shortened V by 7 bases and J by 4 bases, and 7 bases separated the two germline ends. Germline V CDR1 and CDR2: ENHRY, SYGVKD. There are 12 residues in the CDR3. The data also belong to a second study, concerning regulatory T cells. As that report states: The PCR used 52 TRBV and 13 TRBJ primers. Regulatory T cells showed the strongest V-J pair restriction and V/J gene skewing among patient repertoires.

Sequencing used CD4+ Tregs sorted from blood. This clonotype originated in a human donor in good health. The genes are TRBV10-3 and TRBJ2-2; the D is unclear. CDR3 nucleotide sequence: TGTGCCATCACTTCGGCCACCGGGGAGCTGTTTTTT. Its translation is CAITSATGELFF.